This TCR beta chain was obtained from a study of tissue T cells after allogeneic stem cell transplantation. The germline gives CDR1 LGHDT, CDR2 YNNKEL (reference sequence). V trimming: 5 bases; J trimming: 3 bases; junction bases outside the gene matches: 2. The CDR3 runs 13 residues. The table came from immunoSEQ multiplex PCR; TCRdb's copy has only in-frame clones and leaves some out. The table records approximately 790 clones, roughly two thirds of them present only once. The material sequenced was liver tissue, taken at autopsy. This clonotype was obtained from an older male patient with steroid-refractory graft-versus-host disease after an allogeneic stem cell transplant. Some T cells may arise from the graft donor. V and J are TRBV3-1 (or the pseudogene TRBV3-2) and TRBJ1-2; the match to TRBD1 covers 8 bases. The CDR3 nucleotides read TGTGCCAGCAGCTCGACAGGGGACTATGGCTACACCTTC. Translating it yields CASSSTGDYGYTF.